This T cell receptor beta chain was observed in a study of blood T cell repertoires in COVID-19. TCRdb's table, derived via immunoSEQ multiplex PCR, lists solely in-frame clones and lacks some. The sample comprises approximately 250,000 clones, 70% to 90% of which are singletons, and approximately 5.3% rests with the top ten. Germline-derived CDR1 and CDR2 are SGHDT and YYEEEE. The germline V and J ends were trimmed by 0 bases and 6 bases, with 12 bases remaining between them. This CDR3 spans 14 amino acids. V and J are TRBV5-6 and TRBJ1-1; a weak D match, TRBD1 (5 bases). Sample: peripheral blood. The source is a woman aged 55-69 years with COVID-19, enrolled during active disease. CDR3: CASSLAQGSAEAFF. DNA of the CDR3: TGTGCCAGCAGCTTGGCCCAGGGTAGTGCTGAAGCTTTCTTT.